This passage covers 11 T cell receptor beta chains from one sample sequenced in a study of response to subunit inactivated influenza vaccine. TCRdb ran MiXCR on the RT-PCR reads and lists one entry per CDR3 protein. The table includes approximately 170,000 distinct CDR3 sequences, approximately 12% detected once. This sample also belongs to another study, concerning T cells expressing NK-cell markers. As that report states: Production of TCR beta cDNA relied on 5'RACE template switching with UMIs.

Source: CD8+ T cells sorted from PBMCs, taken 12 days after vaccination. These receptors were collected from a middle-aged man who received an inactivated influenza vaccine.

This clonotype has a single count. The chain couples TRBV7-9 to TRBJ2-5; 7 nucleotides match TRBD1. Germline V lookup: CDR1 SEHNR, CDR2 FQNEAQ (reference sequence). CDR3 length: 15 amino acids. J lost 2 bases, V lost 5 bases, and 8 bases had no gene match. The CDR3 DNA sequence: TGTGCCAGCAGCATAAGAAACAGGGGTCAAGAGACCCAGTACTTC. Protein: CASSIRNRGQETQYF.

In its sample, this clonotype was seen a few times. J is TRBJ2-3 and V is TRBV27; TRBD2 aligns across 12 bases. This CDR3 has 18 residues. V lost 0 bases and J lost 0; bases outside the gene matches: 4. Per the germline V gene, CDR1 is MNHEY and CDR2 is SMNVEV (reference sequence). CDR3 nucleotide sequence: TGTGCCAGCAGTTTATCGGTACTAGCGGGAGGAAGCACAGATACGCAGTATTTT. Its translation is CASSLSVLAGGSTDTQYF.

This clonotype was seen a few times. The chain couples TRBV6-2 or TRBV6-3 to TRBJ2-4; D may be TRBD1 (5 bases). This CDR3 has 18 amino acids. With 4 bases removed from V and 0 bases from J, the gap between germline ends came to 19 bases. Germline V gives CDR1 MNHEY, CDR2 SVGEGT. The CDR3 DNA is TGTGCCAGCAGTTTTGGTGGGGCGATTTGGCTAGCCAAAAACATTCAGTACTTC. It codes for CASSFGGAIWLAKNIQYF.

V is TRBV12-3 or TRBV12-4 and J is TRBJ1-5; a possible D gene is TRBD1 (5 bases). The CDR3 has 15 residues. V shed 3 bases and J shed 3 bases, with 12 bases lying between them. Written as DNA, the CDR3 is TGTGCCAGCAGTTTTCAGGGTGAGGCCAATCAGCCCCAGCATTTT. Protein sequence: CASSFQGEANQPQHF.

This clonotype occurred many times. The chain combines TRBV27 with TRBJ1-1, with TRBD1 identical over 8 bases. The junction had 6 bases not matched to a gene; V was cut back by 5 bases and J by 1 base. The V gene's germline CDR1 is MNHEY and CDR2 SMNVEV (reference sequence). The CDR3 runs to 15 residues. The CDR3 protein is CASSPHRGGNTEAFF. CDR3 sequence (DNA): TGTGCCAGCAGTCCTCACAGGGGGGGGAACACTGAAGCTTTCTTT.

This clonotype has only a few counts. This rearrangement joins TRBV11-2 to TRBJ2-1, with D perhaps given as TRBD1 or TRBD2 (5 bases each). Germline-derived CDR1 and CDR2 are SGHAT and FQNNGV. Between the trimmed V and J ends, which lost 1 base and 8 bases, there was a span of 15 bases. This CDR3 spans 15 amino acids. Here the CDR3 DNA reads TGTGCCAGCAGCTTAGGTCCGGGACGTGGGGATGAGCAGTTCTTC. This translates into CASSLGPGRGDEQFF.

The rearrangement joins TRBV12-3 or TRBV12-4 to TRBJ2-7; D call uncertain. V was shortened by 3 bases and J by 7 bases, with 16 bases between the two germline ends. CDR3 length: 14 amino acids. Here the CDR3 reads CASSFGHTGGEQYF. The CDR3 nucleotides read TGTGCCAGCAGTTTCGGGCACACCGGTGGGGAGCAGTACTTC.

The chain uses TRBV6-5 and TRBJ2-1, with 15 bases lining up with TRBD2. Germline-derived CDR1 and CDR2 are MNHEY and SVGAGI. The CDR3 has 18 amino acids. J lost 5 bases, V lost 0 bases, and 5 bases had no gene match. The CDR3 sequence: CASSYSGLAGGWNNEQFF. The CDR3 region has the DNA TGTGCCAGCAGTTACTCGGGACTAGCGGGAGGTTGGAACAATGAGCAGTTCTTC.

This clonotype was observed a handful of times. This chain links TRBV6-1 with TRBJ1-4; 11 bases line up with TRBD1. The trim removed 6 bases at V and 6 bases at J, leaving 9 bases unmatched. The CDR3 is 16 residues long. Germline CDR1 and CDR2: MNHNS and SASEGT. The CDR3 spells CASRRTGGAGDEKLFF. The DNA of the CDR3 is TGTGCCAGCAGGAGGACAGGGGGCGCCGGAGATGAAAAACTGTTTTTT.

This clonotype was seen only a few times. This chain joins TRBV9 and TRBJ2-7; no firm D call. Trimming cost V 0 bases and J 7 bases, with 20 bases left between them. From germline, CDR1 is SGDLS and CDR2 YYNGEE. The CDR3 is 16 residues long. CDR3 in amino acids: CASSVGPLADPSEQYF. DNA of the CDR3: TGTGCCAGCAGCGTAGGTCCACTTGCGGACCCTAGTGAGCAGTACTTC.

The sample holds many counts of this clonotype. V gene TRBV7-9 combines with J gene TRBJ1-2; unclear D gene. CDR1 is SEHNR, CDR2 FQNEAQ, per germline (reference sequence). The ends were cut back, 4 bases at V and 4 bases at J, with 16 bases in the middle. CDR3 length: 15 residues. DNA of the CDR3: TGTGCCAGCAGCTCCTCCCTGCTACCCATCTATGGCTACACCTTC. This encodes CASSSSLLPIYGYTF.